Listed here are 2 T cell receptor beta chains from one sample, sequenced in a study of blood T cell repertoires in COVID-19. Repertoires were generated with immunoSEQ multiplex PCR, while TCRdb's copy carries only in-frame clones and drops some. The table has about 110,000 clones, roughly 75% seen once; the top ten hold less than 5%. Source material: peripheral blood. These receptors all come from a human donor in a cohort sampled during active or convalescent COVID-19.

The rearrangement uses TRBV19 and TRBJ1-2; D unresolved. The germline V gene encodes CDR1 LNHDA and CDR2 SQIVND (reference sequence). V dropped 4 bases and J dropped 0 bases, with 6 bases sitting between them. The CDR3 runs to 13 residues. Here the CDR3 DNA reads TGTGCCAGTAGTACGGTCTCTAACTATGGCTACACCTTC. It translates to CASSTVSNYGYTF.

This chain uses TRBV2 with TRBJ2-7; the D is unclear. Germline V gives CDR1 SNHLY, CDR2 FYNNEI. Trimming stripped 2 bases from V and 6 bases from J, with 11 bases between. The CDR3 length is 13 residues. The CDR3 loop reads CASSELVPGEQYF. DNA for the CDR3: TGTGCCAGCAGTGAATTAGTCCCCGGCGAGCAGTACTTC.